This T cell receptor beta chain was retrieved from a study of blood T cell repertoires in COVID-19. TCRdb's copy holds only in-frame clones and misses some; the assay was immunoSEQ multiplex PCR. In the table there are about 29,000 clones, approximately 84% of which are singletons. Sequenced sample: peripheral blood. This sequence was found in a man of 80 years or more with active COVID-19.

The DNA for the CDR3 is TGTGCCAGCAGTTCTCGGACAGAGCTCTATGGCTACACCTTC. Its translation is CASSSRTELYGYTF. The chain has TRBV7-2 and TRBJ1-2, with a weak D call TRBD1 (6 bases). Germline V gives CDR1 SGHTA, CDR2 FQGNSA. The CDR3 covers 14 residues. Trimming removed 6 bases at V and 4 bases at J, with 15 bases between.